Reported below is one T cell receptor (beta chain). Its target is not known. This sample was included in a study of T cell responses to AZD1222 COVID-19 vaccine. Measured with immunoSEQ multiplex PCR; TCRdb has only the in-frame clones, and not every one. The table has 110,000 to 150,000 clones, more than 90% seen once; the top ten hold around 1.7%. Overall study results and limits: A mostly white British donor set with more females was recruited, and clonal diversity was possibly underestimated.

V lost 6 bases and J lost 8, with 19 bases in between. CDR1 and CDR2 from the germline V gene are SQVTM and ANQGSEA. The CDR3 is made up of 14 amino acids. The TCR was taken from an adult in good health. This sample comprised peripheral blood, obtained on day 0 of AZD1222 vaccination. The J gene is TRBJ1-4, the V gene TRBV29-1; no firm D call. CDR3 loop: CSVYRAPPDEKLFF. In DNA, the CDR3 is TGCAGCGTGTACCGGGCTCCCCCGGACGAAAAACTGTTTTTT.